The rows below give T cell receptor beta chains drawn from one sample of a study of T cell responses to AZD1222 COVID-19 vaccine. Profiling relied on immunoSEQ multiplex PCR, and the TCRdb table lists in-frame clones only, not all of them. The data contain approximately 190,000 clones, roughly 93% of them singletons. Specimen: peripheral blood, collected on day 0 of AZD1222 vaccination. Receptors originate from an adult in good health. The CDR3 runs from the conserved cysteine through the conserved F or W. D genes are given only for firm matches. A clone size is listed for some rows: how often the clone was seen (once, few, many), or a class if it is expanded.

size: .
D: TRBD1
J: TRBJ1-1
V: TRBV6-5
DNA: TGTGCCAGCAGAATGAGGGGGCGTAGTGAAGCTTTCTTT
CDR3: CASRMRGRSEAFF

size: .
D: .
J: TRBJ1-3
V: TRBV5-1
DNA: TGCGCCAGCAGCTTAAGCGGCGGGGCCGTACGAAACACCATATATTTT
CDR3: CASSLSGGAVRNTIYF

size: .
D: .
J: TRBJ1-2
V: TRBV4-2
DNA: TGTGCCAGCAGCCAAGAATTATTGGGGGACTATGGCTACACCTTC
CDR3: CASSQELLGDYGYTF

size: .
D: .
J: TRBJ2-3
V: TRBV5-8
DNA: TGTGCCAGCAGGGGGGGTAATACGCAGTATTTT
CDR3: CASRGGNTQYF

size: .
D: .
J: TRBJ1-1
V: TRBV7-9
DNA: TGTGCCAGCAGCTTATTCATCGGGGGAAACACTGAAGCTTTCTTT
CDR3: CASSLFIGGNTEAFF

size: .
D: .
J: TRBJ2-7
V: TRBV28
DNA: TGTGCCAGCAGACCCGTCGGGGCCCCCTACGAGCAGTACTTC
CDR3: CASRPVGAPYEQYF

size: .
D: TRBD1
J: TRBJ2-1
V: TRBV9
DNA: TGTGCCAGCAGCGCGGGACAGGGACTCAATGAGCAGTTCTTC
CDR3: CASSAGQGLNEQFF

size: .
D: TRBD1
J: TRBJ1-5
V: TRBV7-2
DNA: TGTGCCAGCAGCTTGGGCAGGGGGGGCCGACAGCCCCAGCATTTT
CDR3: CASSLGRGGRQPQHF

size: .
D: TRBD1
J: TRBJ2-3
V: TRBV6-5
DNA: TGTGCCAGCAGTTTCGGGACAGATACAGATACGCAGTATTTT
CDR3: CASSFGTDTDTQYF

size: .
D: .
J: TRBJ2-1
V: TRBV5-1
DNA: TGCGCCAGCAGCACCAAAGGAGGGGGCGACAATGAGCAGTTCTTC
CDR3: CASSTKGGGDNEQFF

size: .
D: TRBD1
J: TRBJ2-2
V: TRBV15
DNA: TGTGCCACCAGCAAGGACAGGGGGCTTAGCGGGGAGCTGTTTTTT
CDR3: CATSKDRGLSGELFF

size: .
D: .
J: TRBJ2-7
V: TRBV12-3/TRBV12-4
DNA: TGTGCCAGCGGAATATCGTCCGCCTACGAGCAGTACTTC
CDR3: CASGISSAYEQYF

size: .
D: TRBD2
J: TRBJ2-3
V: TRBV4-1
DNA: TGCGCCAGCAGCCAAGAGAAGCGGGGGGGCCTGAGAAGCACAGATACGCAGTATTTT
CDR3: CASSQEKRGGLRSTDTQYF

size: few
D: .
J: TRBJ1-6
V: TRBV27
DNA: TGTGCCAGCAAACTGGTCGGACAAGGGTCACCCCTCCACTTT
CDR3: CASKLVGQGSPLHF

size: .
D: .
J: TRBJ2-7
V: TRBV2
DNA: TGTGCCAGCAGTGAACTGGCAGGGAGCTACGAGCAGTACTTC
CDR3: CASSELAGSYEQYF

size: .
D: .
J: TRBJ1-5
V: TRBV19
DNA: TGTGCCAGCAGTATATGGTCGGGGAGCAATCAGCCCCAGCATTTT
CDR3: CASSIWSGSNQPQHF

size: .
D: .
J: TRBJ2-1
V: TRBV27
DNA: TGTGCCAGCAGACAAATAGACAGATACAATGAGCAGTTCTTC
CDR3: CASRQIDRYNEQFF

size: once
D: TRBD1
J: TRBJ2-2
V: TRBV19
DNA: TGTGCCAGTAGTATGATTTCGGGACAGGGGACGAACACCGGGGAGCTGTTTTTT
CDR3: CASSMISGQGTNTGELFF

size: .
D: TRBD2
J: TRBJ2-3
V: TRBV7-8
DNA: TGTGCCAGCAGCCAGACTAGCGGGGGGGCACCAGATACGCAGTATTTT
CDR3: CASSQTSGGAPDTQYF

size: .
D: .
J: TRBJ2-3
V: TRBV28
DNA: TGTGCCAGCAGTTCCTCCGGGCCCACAGATACGCAGTATTTT
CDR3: CASSSSGPTDTQYF

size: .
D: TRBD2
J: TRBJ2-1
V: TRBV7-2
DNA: TGTGCCAGCAGCTTCTGGGACTACCTAAAGCAGTTCTTC
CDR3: CASSFWDYLKQFF

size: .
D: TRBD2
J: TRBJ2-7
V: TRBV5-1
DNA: TGCGCCAGCAGCAAACTCACGCCGGGACTAGCAAACCACGAGCAGTACTTC
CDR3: CASSKLTPGLANHEQYF

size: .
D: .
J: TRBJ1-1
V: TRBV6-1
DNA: TGTGCCAGCAGTGAAGACACAGGGATGAACACTGAAGCTTTCTTT
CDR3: CASSEDTGMNTEAFF

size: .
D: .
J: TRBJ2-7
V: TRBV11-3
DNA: TGTGCCAGCAGCTTAGACAGGGACCACGAGCAGTACTTC
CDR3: CASSLDRDHEQYF

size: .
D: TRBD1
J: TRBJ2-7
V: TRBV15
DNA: TGTGCCACCAGCACAGGGGGCGTAACCTACGAGCAGTACTTC
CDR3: CATSTGGVTYEQYF

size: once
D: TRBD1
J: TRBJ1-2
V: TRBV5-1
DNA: TGCGCCAGCAGCTGGACCGGGACAGGGAGTTTTGGCTACACCTTC
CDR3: CASSWTGTGSFGYTF

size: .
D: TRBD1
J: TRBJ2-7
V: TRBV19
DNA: TGTGCCAGTAGTCAGGGACAGAACTCCTACGAGCAGTACTTC
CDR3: CASSQGQNSYEQYF

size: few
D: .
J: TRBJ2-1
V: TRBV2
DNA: TGTGCCAGTGGAGGGTCGGGAAACTACAATGAGCAGTTCTTC
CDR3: CASGGSGNYNEQFF

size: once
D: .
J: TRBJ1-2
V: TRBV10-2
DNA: TGCGCCAGCAGGGACAGCGCTAACTATGGCTACACCTTC
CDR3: CASRDSANYGYTF

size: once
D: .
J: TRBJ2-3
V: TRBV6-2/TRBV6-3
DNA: TGTGCCAGCAGTTACGTCGGGGGCAGAGGCACAGATACGCAGTATTTT
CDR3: CASSYVGGRGTDTQYF

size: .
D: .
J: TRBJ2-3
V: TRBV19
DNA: TGTGCCAGTAGTATAGCGGCAGGCACAGATACGCAGTATTTT
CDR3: CASSIAAGTDTQYF

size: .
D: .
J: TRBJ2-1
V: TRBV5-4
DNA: TGTGCCAGCAGCTTAGGGGGGAGAAATGAGCAGTTCTTC
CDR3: CASSLGGRNEQFF

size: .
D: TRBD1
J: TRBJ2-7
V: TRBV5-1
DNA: TGCGCCAGCAGCTTGACCGGGACAGCGTACGAGCAGTACTTC
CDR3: CASSLTGTAYEQYF

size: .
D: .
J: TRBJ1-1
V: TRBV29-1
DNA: TGCAGCGTTCGGACAGTACGTACGAACACTGAAGCTTTCTTT
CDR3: CSVRTVRTNTEAFF

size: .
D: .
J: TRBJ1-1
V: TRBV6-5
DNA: TGTGCCAGCAGTCCGTCGGCAGTGAACACTGAAGCTTTCTTT
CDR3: CASSPSAVNTEAFF

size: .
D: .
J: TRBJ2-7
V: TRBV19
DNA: TGTGCCAGTAGTATCTCCCCATCCTACGAGCAGTACTTC
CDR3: CASSISPSYEQYF

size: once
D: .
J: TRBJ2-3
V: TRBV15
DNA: TGTGCCACCAGCACAGGACGGAGGATTAGCACAGATACGCAGTATTTT
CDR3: CATSTGRRISTDTQYF

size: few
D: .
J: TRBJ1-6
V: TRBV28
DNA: TGTGCCAGCAGTTCGGGACTCGGGAATTCACCCCTCCACTTT
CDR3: CASSSGLGNSPLHF

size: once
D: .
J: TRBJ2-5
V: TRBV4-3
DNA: TGCGCCAGCAGCCAAGAAGGGGGAGTAGGCCAAGAGACCCAGTACTTC
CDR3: CASSQEGGVGQETQYF

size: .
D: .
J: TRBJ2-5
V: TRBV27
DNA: TGTGCCAGCAGTCCTGGACGGGTCCAAGAGACCCAGTACTTC
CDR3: CASSPGRVQETQYF

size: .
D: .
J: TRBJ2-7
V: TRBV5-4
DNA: TGTGCCAGCAGCTTGGTAGGAGCAGACTCCTACGAGCAGTACTTC
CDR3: CASSLVGADSYEQYF

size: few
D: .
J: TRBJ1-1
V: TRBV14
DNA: TGTGCCAGCAGCCCGACCAGGGTCATCGCTTTCTTT
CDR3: CASSPTRVIAFF

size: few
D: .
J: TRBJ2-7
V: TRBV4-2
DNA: TGTGCCAGCAGCACCCTAGCGTCCTACGAGCAGTACTTC
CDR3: CASSTLASYEQYF

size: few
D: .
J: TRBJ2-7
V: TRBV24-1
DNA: TGTGCCACCAGTGACTGTGGGGCGGGGCCAACGCACGAGCAGTACTTC
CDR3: CATSDCGAGPTHEQYF

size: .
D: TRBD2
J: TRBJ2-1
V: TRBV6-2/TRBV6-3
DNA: TGTGCCAGCAGTTACTACGGGACTAGAGTAACTCAGTTCTTC
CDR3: CASSYYGTRVTQFF

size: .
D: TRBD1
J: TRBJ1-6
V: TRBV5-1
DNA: TGCGCCAGCAGCTTAGGGACAGGAACCGCTTCAGGGAATTCACCCCTCCACTTT
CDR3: CASSLGTGTASGNSPLHF

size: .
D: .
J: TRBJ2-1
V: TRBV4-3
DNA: TGCGCCAGCAGCCCCCAATGGGGGGAAAGTGAGCAGTTCTTC
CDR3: CASSPQWGESEQFF

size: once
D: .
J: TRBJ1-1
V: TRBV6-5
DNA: TGTGCCAGCACCGAAAGGGGATGGCGCACTGAAGCTTTCTTT
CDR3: CASTERGWRTEAFF

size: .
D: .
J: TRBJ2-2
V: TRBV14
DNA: TGTGCCAGCAGCCAAGGACCGGGGCCGGCCACCGGGGAGCTGTTTTTT
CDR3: CASSQGPGPATGELFF

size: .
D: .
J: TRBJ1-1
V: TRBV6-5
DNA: TGTGCCAGCAGCCGAGAGGACAGCGAAGCTTTCTTT
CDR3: CASSREDSEAFF

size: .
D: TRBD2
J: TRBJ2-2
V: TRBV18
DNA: TGTGCCAGCTCACCACTACTAGCGGGGGTCGGCGGGGAGCTGTTTTTT
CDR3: CASSPLLAGVGGELFF

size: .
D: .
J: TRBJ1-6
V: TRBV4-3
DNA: TGCGCCAGCAGCCAAGATTTTTACCGGAATTCACCCCTCCACTTT
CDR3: CASSQDFYRNSPLHF

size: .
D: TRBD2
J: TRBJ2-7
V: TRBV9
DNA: TGTGCCAGCAGCGTAGGGACTAGCGGGGGCCTACCCTACGAGCAGTACTTC
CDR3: CASSVGTSGGLPYEQYF

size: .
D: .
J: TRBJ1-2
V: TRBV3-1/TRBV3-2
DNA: TGTGCCAGCAGCCACCGCAGGGGCCGCATCTATGGCTACACCTTC
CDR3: CASSHRRGRIYGYTF

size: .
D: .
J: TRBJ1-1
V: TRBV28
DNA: TGTGCCAGCAGCCGTCGACCAGGGGTAGGTGAAGCTTTCTTT
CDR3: CASSRRPGVGEAFF